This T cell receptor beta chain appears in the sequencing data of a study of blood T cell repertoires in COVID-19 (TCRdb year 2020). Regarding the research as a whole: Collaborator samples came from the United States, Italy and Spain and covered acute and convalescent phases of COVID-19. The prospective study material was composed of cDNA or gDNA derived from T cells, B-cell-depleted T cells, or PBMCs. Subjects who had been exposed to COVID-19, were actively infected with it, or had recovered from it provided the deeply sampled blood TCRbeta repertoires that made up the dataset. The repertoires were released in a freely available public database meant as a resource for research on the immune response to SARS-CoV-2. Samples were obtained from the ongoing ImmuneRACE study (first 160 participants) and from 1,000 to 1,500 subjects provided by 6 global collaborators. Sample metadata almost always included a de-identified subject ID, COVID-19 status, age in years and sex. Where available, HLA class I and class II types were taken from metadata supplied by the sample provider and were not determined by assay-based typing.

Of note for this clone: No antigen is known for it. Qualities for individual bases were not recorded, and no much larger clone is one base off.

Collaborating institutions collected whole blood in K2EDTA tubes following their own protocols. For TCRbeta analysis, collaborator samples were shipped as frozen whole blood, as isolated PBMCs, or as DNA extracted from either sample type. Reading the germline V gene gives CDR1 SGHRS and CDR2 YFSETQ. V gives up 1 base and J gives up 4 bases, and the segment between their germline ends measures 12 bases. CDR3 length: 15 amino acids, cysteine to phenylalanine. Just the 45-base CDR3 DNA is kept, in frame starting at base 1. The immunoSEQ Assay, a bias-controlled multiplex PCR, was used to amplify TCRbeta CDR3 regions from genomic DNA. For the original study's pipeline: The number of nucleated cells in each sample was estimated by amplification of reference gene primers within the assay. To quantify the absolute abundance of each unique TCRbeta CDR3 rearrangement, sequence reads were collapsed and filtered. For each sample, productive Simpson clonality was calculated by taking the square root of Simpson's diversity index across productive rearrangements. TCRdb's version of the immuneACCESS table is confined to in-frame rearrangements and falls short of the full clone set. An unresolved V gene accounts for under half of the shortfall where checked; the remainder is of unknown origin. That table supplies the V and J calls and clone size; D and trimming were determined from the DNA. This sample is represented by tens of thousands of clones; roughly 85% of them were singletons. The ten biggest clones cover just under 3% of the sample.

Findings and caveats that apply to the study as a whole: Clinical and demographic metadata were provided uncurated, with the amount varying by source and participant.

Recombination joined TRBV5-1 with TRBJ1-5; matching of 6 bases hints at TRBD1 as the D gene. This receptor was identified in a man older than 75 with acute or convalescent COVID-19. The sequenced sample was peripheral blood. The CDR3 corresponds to CASSLLGGPNQPQHF. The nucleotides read TGCGCCAGCAGCTTGTTGGGGGGGCCAAATCAGCCCCAGCATTTT.